One and the same sample provided the 15 T cell receptor beta chains below, sequenced in a study of CD4 T cells in relation to SARS-CoV-2 and coronaviruses. Data came from immunoSEQ multiplex PCR; TCRdb stores just in-frame clones and leaves some out. Of about 35,000 clones in the sample, 77% were seen once. Their recognized antigens are unknown. Sequencing was done on a sample of memory CD4+ T cells from PBMCs, cultured in vitro. These receptor sequences come from an adult with COVID-19.

Only a few counts were recorded for this clone. The genes are TRBV4-1 and TRBJ2-1, with no clear D. Germline assignment: CDR1 MGHRA and CDR2 YSYEKL. The V and J ends lost 0 bases and 0 bases respectively, with 9 bases between them. This CDR3 has 16 amino acids. This CDR3 reads CASSQDRSGSYNEQFF. CDR3 DNA sequence: TGCGCCAGCAGCCAAGATCGGTCGGGCTCCTACAATGAGCAGTTCTTC.

The chain combines TRBV5-3 with TRBJ2-1, with D possibly TRBD1 on 6 matching bases. TRBV5-3 is an ORF; its function is uncertain. The CDR3 spans 16 residues. The V gene lost 4 bases and the J gene lost 4 bases, with 18 bases spanning the gap. The CDR3 sequence: CARSRSLGTFYNEQFF. CDR3 DNA: TGTGCCAGAAGCCGTTCCCTCGGGACATTTTACAATGAGCAGTTCTTC.

V gene TRBV27 combines with J gene TRBJ2-3, with a possible D match to TRBD2 (6 bases). The germline CDR1 and CDR2 sequences are MNHEY and SMNVEV (reference sequence). This CDR3 is built from 16 residues. Trimming removed 7 bases from V and 4 bases from J, with 21 bases in between. The CDR3 here is CASTYSGFAGPDTQYF. The CDR3 DNA follows: TGTGCCAGCACCTACAGTGGTTTCGCGGGACCAGATACGCAGTATTTT.

The rearrangement joins TRBV3-1 (or the pseudogene TRBV3-2) to TRBJ1-5; 7 bases line up with TRBD1. Trimming cost V 4 bases and J 6 bases; bases outside gene matches: 3. The germline V gene encodes CDR1 LGHDT and CDR2 YNNKEL (reference sequence). The CDR3 sequence is 13 residues long. DNA for the CDR3: TGTGCCAGCAGCCGAGGGGGCGGTCAGCCCCAGCATTTT. Encoded protein: CASSRGGGQPQHF.

In the case of this clone: One end of the junction varies from germline; a read error may be responsible. V usage is TRBV7-2 and J usage is TRBJ2-6; TRBD2 matches at 8 bases. Germline V gives CDR1 SGHTA, CDR2 FQGNSA. The CDR3 spans 14 residues. The CDR3 bases are TGTGCCAGCAGCCTAGCGGGTGGGGCCAACGTCCTGACTTTC. Its protein product is CASSLAGGANVLTF.

The chain has TRBV29-1 and TRBJ1-1, with D possibly matching TRBD1 (5 bases). The V end was cut by 4 bases, the J end by 4 bases, with 13 bases between. Germline V gene lookup returns CDR1 SQVTM and CDR2 ANQGSEA. CDR3 length: 13 residues. The CDR3 sequence: CSVVRGRGTEAFF. The CDR3 DNA reads TGCAGCGTTGTTCGGGGGAGAGGCACTGAAGCTTTCTTT.

This sequence joins TRBV6-6 and TRBJ1-2, with 8 bases fitting TRBD1. CDR3 length: 15 amino acids. Germline trimming cut 4 bases from V and 1 base from J; bases unmatched to any gene: 5. Germline CDR1 and CDR2: MNHNY and SVGAGI (reference sequence). Written as DNA, the CDR3 is TGTGCCAGCAGTTCGACAGGGGCGAATAACTATGGCTACACCTTC. Amino acids: CASSSTGANNYGYTF.

The chain carries TRBV10-3 and TRBJ2-2; TRBD2 matches 8 bases. This CDR3 has 15 residues. Germline V CDR1 and CDR2: ENHRY, SYGVKD. V lost 2 bases and J lost 4; bases outside the gene matches: 3. The CDR3: CAISERLASTGELFF. The DNA for the CDR3 is TGTGCCATCAGTGAGCGACTAGCGAGCACCGGGGAGCTGTTTTTT.

V and J are TRBV9 and TRBJ2-1; D could derive from TRBD1 or TRBD2 (6 bases each). CDR3 size: 19 residues. Germline CDR1 is SGDLS and CDR2 is YYNGEE. V dropped 4 bases and J dropped 5 bases, with 28 bases sitting between them. DNA for the CDR3: TGTGCCAGCAGCCGTCCTACCGCGGGATACCGGGACAACCACAATGAGCAGTTCTTC. Its translation: CASSRPTAGYRDNHNEQFF.

The chain is built from TRBV30 and TRBJ2-3; D unclear. There are 12 residues in the CDR3. Germline lookup yields CDR1 GTSNPN and CDR2 SVGIG (reference sequence). The V gene lost 3 bases and the J gene lost 2 bases, with 6 bases spanning the gap. CDR3 sequence (DNA): TGTGCCTGGAGCCTTAACACAGATACGCAGTATTTT. As protein: CAWSLNTDTQYF.

This rearrangement joins TRBV28 to TRBJ2-7; no reliable D call. V lost 1 base to trimming and J lost 7 bases, with 14 bases between them. There are 14 residues in the CDR3. Germline V CDR1 and CDR2: MDHEN, SYDVKM. The CDR3 DNA follows: TGTGCCAGCAGTTTATCCGGTCTGGGGTGGGAGCAGTACTTC. Its translation is CASSLSGLGWEQYF.

The V call is TRBV28, the J call TRBJ2-4; TRBD1 or TRBD2 may be the D gene (5 bases each). Trimming took 4 bases from V and 6 from J, leaving 13 bases between them. This CDR3 is 14 amino acids long. CDR1 is MDHEN, CDR2 SYDVKM, per germline. The DNA of the CDR3 is TGTGCCAGCAGTTGGGACCAGAGGGGAAACATTCAGTACTTC. This codes for CASSWDQRGNIQYF.

As DNA, the CDR3 is TGTGCCAGCAGTGAAGCGCTTCCAGCCTGGGAGACCCAGTACTTC. This gives the protein CASSEALPAWETQYF. The V gene is TRBV6-1, the J gene TRBJ2-5; D remains unclear. V was pared by 0 bases and J by 5 bases, with 13 bases between. CDR3 length: 15 amino acids. Looked up from germline, CDR1 is MNHNS and CDR2 is SASEGT.

This chain connects TRBV5-5 to TRBJ2-7; D is unresolved. The V end lost 1 base, the J end lost 3 bases, and 14 bases lay between the germline ends. This CDR3 spans 15 amino acids. CDR1 is SGHKS and CDR2 is YYEKEE in the germline V gene (reference sequence). CDR3 sequence: CASSLFSSKFYEQYF. CDR3 nucleotide sequence: TGTGCCAGCAGCTTGTTCTCCTCCAAGTTCTACGAGCAGTACTTC.

The chain joins TRBV4-1 to TRBJ2-1; 7 nucleotides agree with TRBD2. The germline V gene has CDR1 MGHRA and CDR2 YSYEKL. CDR3 length: 15 residues. Losses at the gene ends were 1 base for V and 5 bases for J; bases not matched to a gene: 5. The CDR3: CASSQARGLNNEQFF. The CDR3 nucleotides read TGCGCCAGCAGCCAAGCGCGGGGGTTAAACAATGAGCAGTTCTTC.